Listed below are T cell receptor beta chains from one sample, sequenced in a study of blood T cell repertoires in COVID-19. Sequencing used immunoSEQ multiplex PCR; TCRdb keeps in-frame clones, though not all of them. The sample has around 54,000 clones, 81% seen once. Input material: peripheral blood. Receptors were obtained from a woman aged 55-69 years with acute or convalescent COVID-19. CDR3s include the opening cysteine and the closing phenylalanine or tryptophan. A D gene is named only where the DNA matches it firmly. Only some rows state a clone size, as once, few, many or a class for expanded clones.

CASSLGTSGMYEQYF,TGTGCCAGCAGCCTGGGGACTAGCGGGATGTACGAGCAGTACTTC,TRBV11-3,TRBJ2-7,TRBD2,NA
CASSLAGASYNEQFF,TGTGCCAGCAGCTTGGCGGGGGCTTCCTACAATGAGCAGTTCTTC,TRBV7-9,TRBJ2-1,NA,few
CSASRAGSSNEQFF,TGCAGTGCTAGTAGGGCGGGGTCGTCCAATGAGCAGTTCTTC,TRBV20-1,TRBJ2-1,NA,few
CASSPGTHSYNEQFF,TGTGCCAGCAGCCCCGGGACTCACTCCTACAATGAGCAGTTCTTC,TRBV7-9,TRBJ2-1,NA,NA
CASSPQMEGTEAFF,TGTGCCAGCAGCCCCCAAATGGAGGGCACTGAAGCTTTCTTT,TRBV7-8,TRBJ1-1,NA,NA
CASSTGFGYTF,TGTGCCAGCAGCACGGGATTTGGCTACACCTTC,TRBV5-6,TRBJ1-2,NA,NA
CSVALAVVEETQYF,TGCAGCGTTGCCCTAGCGGTCGTAGAAGAGACCCAGTACTTC,TRBV29-1,TRBJ2-5,TRBD2,once
CASSTTGIDQPQHF,TGTGCCAGCAGCACGACAGGGATAGATCAGCCCCAGCATTTT,TRBV6-5,TRBJ1-5,TRBD1,once
CASSEGSGREQYF,TGCGCCAGCAGTGAGGGAAGCGGGAGGGAGCAGTACTTC,TRBV10-1,TRBJ2-7,TRBD2,NA
CATSDHRAGANVLTF,TGTGCCACCAGTGACCACAGGGCTGGGGCCAACGTCCTGACTTTC,TRBV24-1,TRBJ2-6,NA,NA
CASSSGTGGLNTIYF,TGTGCCAGCAGTTCCGGGACAGGGGGCTTAAACACCATATATTTT,TRBV6-5,TRBJ1-3,TRBD1,few
CASSYAKTGGRTEAFF,TGTGCCAGCAGTTACGCCAAGACAGGGGGAAGGACTGAAGCTTTCTTT,TRBV6-5,TRBJ1-1,TRBD1,NA
CASSLTGTATTEAFF,TGTGCCAGCAGCTTAACAGGGACAGCGACCACTGAAGCTTTCTTT,TRBV11-2,TRBJ1-1,TRBD1,few
CASSLAGPSGEQYF,TGTGCCAGCAGCTTAGCGGGCCCTAGCGGCGAGCAGTACTTC,TRBV11-2,TRBJ2-7,TRBD2,NA
CASSPYRQGHYGYTF,TGTGCCAGCAGCCCTTACCGACAGGGGCACTATGGCTACACCTTC,TRBV7-9,TRBJ1-2,TRBD1,NA
CASSFRGRGVFNSPLHF,TGTGCCAGCAGTTTCAGGGGACGGGGGGTCTTTAATTCACCCCTCCACTTT,TRBV28,TRBJ1-6,NA,NA
CASSEGRYTGELFF,TGTGCCAGCAGCGAGGGGAGGTACACCGGGGAGCTGTTTTTT,TRBV14,TRBJ2-2,NA,NA
CASSQGQEHYGYTF,TGTGCCAGCAGCCAGGGACAGGAGCACTATGGCTACACCTTC,TRBV3-1/TRBV3-2,TRBJ1-2,TRBD1,NA
CASSPSPGDNSPLHF,TGTGCCAGCTCACCAAGTCCGGGAGATAATTCACCCCTCCACTTT,TRBV18,TRBJ1-6,NA,once
CATSRGGQGNSPLHF,TGTGCCACCTCCCGGGGGGGACAGGGTAATTCACCCCTCCACTTT,TRBV24-1,TRBJ1-6,TRBD1,NA
CASSLAKGVGNEQFF,TGTGCCAGCAGCTTAGCGAAGGGGGTGGGAAATGAGCAGTTCTTC,TRBV7-9,TRBJ2-1,NA,NA
CASSLTRVVGTDTQYF,TGTGCCAGCAGCTTGACGAGAGTTGTCGGCACAGATACGCAGTATTTT,TRBV5-6,TRBJ2-3,NA,NA
CASTRAGTRNEQYF,TGTGCCAGCACTCGAGCGGGAACGCGGAACGAGCAGTACTTC,TRBV2,TRBJ2-7,TRBD2,NA
CATQLAEIYNEQFF,TGTGCCACACAATTAGCGGAGATTTACAATGAGCAGTTCTTC,TRBV6-5,TRBJ2-1,NA,NA
CASSFQGRSTNEKLFF,TGCGCCAGCAGCTTCCAGGGCCGTTCGACTAATGAAAAACTGTTTTTT,TRBV5-1,TRBJ1-4,NA,few